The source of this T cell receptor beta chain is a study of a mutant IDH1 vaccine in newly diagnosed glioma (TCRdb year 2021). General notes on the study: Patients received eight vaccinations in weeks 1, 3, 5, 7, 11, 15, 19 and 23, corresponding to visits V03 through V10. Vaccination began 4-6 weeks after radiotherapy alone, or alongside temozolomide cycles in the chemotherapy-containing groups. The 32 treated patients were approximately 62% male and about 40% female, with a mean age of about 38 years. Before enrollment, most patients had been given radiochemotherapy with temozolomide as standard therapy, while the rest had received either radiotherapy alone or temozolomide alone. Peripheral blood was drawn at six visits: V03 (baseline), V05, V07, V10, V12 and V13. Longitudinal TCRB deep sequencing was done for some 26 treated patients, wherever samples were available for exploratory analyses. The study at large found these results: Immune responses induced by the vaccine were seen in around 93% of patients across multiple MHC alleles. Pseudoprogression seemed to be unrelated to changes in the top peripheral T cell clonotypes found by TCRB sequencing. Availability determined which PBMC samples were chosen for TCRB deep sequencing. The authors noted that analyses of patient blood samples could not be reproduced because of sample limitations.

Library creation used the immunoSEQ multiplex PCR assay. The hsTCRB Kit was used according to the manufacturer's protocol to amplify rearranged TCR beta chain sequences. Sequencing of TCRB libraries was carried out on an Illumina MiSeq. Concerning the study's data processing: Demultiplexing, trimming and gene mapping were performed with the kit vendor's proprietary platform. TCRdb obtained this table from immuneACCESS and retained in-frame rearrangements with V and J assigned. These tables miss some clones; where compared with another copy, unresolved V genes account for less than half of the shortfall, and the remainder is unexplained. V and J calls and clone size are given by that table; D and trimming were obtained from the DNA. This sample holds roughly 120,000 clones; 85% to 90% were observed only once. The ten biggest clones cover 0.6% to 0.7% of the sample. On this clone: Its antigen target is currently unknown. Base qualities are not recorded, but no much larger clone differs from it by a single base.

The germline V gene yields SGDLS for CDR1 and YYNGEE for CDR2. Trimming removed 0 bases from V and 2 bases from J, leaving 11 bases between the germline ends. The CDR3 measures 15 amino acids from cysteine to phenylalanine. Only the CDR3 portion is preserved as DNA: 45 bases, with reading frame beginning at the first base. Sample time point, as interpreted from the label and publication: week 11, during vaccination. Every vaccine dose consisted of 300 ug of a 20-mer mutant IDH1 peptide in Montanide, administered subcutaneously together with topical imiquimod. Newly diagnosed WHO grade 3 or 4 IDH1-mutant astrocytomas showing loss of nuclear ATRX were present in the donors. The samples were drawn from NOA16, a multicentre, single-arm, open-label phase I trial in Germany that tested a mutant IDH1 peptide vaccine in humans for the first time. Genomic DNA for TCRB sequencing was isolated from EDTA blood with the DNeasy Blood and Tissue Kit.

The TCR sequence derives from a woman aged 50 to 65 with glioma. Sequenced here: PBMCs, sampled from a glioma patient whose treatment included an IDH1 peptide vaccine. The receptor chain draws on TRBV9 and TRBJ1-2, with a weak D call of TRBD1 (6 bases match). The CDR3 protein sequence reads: CASSVEPGANYGYTF. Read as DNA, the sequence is TGTGCCAGCAGCGTAGAACCGGGGGCAAACTATGGCTACACCTTC.